Below are 2 T cell receptor beta chains sequenced from a single sample in a study of molecular identifiers for immune sequencing clone quantification. MiXCR, applied by TCRdb to the PCR reads, yields one record per CDR3 protein. The table records 300,000 to 350,000 distinct CDR3 sequences, 20% to 25% of them present only once. The sample consisted of naive CD8+ T cells from blood, with Jurkat cell RNA spiked in. Sample subset: FACS-sorted CD8+CD4-CCR7+CD45RA+ naive T cells. These receptors were collected from a human donor in good health. Some libraries in this study had Jurkat cell RNA spiked in.

Notes on this clonotype: This may stem from a read error, because a much larger clone lies one nucleotide away. The chain joins TRBV5-5 to TRBJ1-1; D remains ambiguous. Germline assignment: CDR1 SGHKS and CDR2 YYEKEE (reference sequence). The CDR3 totals 13 residues. DNA for the CDR3: TGTGCCAACAGCGGACCAACCAGCACTGAAGCTTTCTTT. This gives the protein CANSGPTSTEAFF.

In its sample, this clonotype was seen many times. The genes are TRBV28 and TRBJ2-6, with 8 positions matching TRBD1. The CDR3 has 18 amino acids. The germline V gene has CDR1 MDHEN and CDR2 SYDVKM. With 2 bases clipped from V and 0 bases from J, the junction kept 6 bases outside the gene matches. CDR3 in amino acids: CASSLGQGAPSGANVLTF. Written as DNA, the CDR3 is TGTGCCAGCAGTTTAGGTCAGGGGGCACCCTCTGGGGCCAACGTCCTGACTTTC.